Following are 23 T cell receptor beta chains from one sample sequenced in a study of glioma-infiltrating T cells after dendritic cell vaccination. Method: immunoSEQ multiplex PCR; TCRdb's copy keeps in-frame clones and lacks some. Of about 50,000 clones listed, around nine tenths are singletons. Stated time point: after dendritic cell vaccination, including at tumor progression/relapse. Sample: blood, taken after dendritic cell vaccination. These receptors came from a human donor with glioblastoma.

The rearrangement uses TRBV10-3 and TRBJ2-1, with TRBD2 matching over 7 bases. Germline CDR1 and CDR2: ENHRY and SYGVKD. CDR3 length: 14 amino acids. The trim removed 3 bases at V and 7 bases at J, leaving 6 bases unmatched. The DNA for the CDR3 is TGTGCCATCAGTGAAGGCGGGAGTGGAAATGAGCAGTTCTTC. Its translation: CAISEGGSGNEQFF.

V and J are TRBV29-1 and TRBJ2-7; 9 bases fit TRBD1. The CDR3 is made up of 16 amino acids. Germline lookup yields CDR1 SQVTM and CDR2 ANQGSEA. After removal of 7 bases from V and 1 base from J, the junction contained 14 bases not matched to a gene. The chain's CDR3 is CSAEEVGGQGSYEQYF. Written as DNA, the CDR3 is TGCAGCGCCGAGGAAGTAGGGGGACAGGGTTCCTACGAGCAGTACTTC.

The V call is TRBV30, the J call TRBJ1-5, with a tentative D call TRBD1 (6 bases). V was shortened by 0 bases and J by 6 bases, with 12 bases between the two germline ends. Germline V lookup: CDR1 GTSNPN, CDR2 SVGIG (reference sequence). The CDR3 covers 14 residues. CDR3 region: CAWSVTGHGQPQHF. CDR3 DNA: TGTGCCTGGAGTGTAACAGGGCACGGTCAGCCCCAGCATTTT.

V usage is TRBV29-1 and J usage is TRBJ2-2, with 10 bases aligning to TRBD1. V shed 6 bases, J shed 1 base, and the junction held 5 bases outside the gene matches. CDR3 length: 15 residues. CDR1 is SQVTM, CDR2 ANQGSEA, per germline. DNA for the CDR3: TGCAGCGTCGTAGGACAGGGGGGGAACACCGGGGAGCTGTTTTTT. It codes for CSVVGQGGNTGELFF.

DNA of the CDR3: TGTGCCTGGAGCGATTATCAGTTTCAGTACTTC. Residues: CAWSDYQFQYF. V is TRBV30 and J is TRBJ2-4; D gene unclear. The V and J ends lost 3 bases and 11 bases respectively, with 11 bases between them. The CDR3 is 11 residues long. Germline values: CDR1 GTSNPN, CDR2 SVGIG (reference sequence).

The rearrangement joins TRBV10-3 to TRBJ2-7, with a tentative D call TRBD1 (5 bases). The CDR3 contains 14 residues. V shed 0 bases and J shed 2 bases, with 8 bases lying between them. Per germline, CDR1 ENHRY and CDR2 SYGVKD. Here the CDR3 reads CAISESQGPYEQYF. As DNA, the CDR3 is TGTGCCATCAGTGAGTCTCAGGGTCCCTACGAGCAGTACTTC.

This sequence joins TRBV15 and TRBJ2-3; D may be TRBD2 (5 bases). This CDR3 has 15 amino acids. Between the trimmed V and J ends, which lost 3 bases and 5 bases, there was a span of 15 bases. CDR1 is LNHNV and CDR2 is YYDKDF in the germline V gene (reference sequence). The chain's CDR3 is CATSSSERAIDTQYF. Here the CDR3 DNA reads TGTGCCACCAGCAGTAGTGAGAGGGCCATAGATACGCAGTATTTT.

The chain has TRBV2 and TRBJ1-5; D may be TRBD1 (6 bases). The CDR3 covers 12 residues. V lost 8 bases and J 5 bases, leaving 10 bases between the germline ends. The germline V gene encodes CDR1 SNHLY and CDR2 FYNNEI. The CDR3: CASGDTYQPQHF. CDR3 bases: TGTGCCAGCGGGGACACATATCAGCCCCAGCATTTT.

The chain uses TRBV11-2 and TRBJ2-5; 12 bases match TRBD2. CDR1 is SGHAT, CDR2 FQNNGV, per germline. This CDR3 comprises 16 residues. With 5 bases clipped from V and 1 base from J, the junction kept 5 bases outside the gene matches. The CDR3 nucleotides are TGTGCCAGCAGCCCAGGACTAGCGGGATCCCAAGAGACCCAGTACTTC. Its translation: CASSPGLAGSQETQYF.

The V call is TRBV5-1, the J call TRBJ2-3; 11 positions match TRBD2. CDR3 length equals 17 residues. Germline CDR1 reads SGHRS; CDR2 reads YFSETQ. The junction had 18 bases not matched to a gene; V was cut back by 4 bases and J by 11 bases. The CDR3 loop reads CASSPMTTSGSRRGQYF. In DNA form, the CDR3 reads TGCGCCAGCAGCCCGATGACAACTAGCGGGAGCCGACGGGGGCAGTATTTT.

The chain links TRBV28 to TRBJ1-3, with D unclear. Germline V lookup: CDR1 MDHEN, CDR2 SYDVKM. The V end was cut by 4 bases, the J end by 3 bases, with 7 bases between. The CDR3 has 13 amino acids. As DNA, the CDR3 is TGTGCCAGCAGTTGGGCCAGTGGAAACACCATATATTTT. Amino acid sequence: CASSWASGNTIYF. Full variable domain (remainder filled in from reference TRBV28 and TRBJ1-3): DVKVTQSSRYLVKRTGEKVFLECVQDMDHENMFWYRQDPGLGLRLIYFSYDVKMKEKGDIPEGYSVSREKKERFSLILESASTNQTSMYLCASSWASGNTIYFGEGSWLTVV.

This clone occurred once. The genes are TRBV9 and TRBJ1-3; D gene unclear. Germline lookup yields CDR1 SGDLS and CDR2 YYNGEE. The CDR3 is 16 residues long. Trimming stripped 2 bases from V and 0 bases from J, with 12 bases between. CDR3 DNA sequence: TGTGCCAGCAGCGTTAGCGGACGGAACTCTGGAAACACCATATATTTT. Its protein is CASSVSGRNSGNTIYF.

The chain employs TRBV18 and TRBJ2-1; 12 nucleotides line up with TRBD2. CDR1 and CDR2 (germline): KGHSH, LQKENI. V lost 4 bases, J lost 7 bases, and 8 bases stayed unmatched. The CDR3 extends over 16 amino acids. The CDR3 is CASSLTSGLAGNEQFF. The CDR3 DNA reads as TGTGCCAGCTCACTGACATCAGGACTAGCGGGAAATGAGCAGTTCTTC.

V gene TRBV5-1 combines with J gene TRBJ1-1, with no clear D. Trimming shortened V by 0 bases and J by 3 bases, and 9 bases separated the two germline ends. The V gene's germline CDR1 is SGHRS and CDR2 YFSETQ. The CDR3 totals 14 residues. DNA for the CDR3: TGCGCCAGCAGCTTGGGCGGGAGACACACTGAAGCTTTCTTT. Amino acid sequence: CASSLGGRHTEAFF. Supplemented by reference TRBV5-1 and TRBJ1-1, the full variable domain reads KAGVTQTPRYLIKTRGQQVTLSCSPISGHRSVSWYQQTPGQGLQFLFEYFSETQRNKGNFPGRFSGRQFSNSRSEMNVSTLELGDSALYLCASSLGGRHTEAFFGQGTRLTVV.

The chain employs TRBV30 and TRBJ2-5; D is possibly TRBD1 (6 bases). Germline V gene data show CDR1 as GTSNPN and CDR2 as SVGIG (reference sequence). This CDR3 has 14 amino acids. V was shortened by 5 bases and J by 5 bases, with 18 bases between the two germline ends. CDR3 region: CAWCQDSWGETQYF. CDR3 in DNA: TGTGCCTGGTGTCAGGACAGCTGGGGGGAGACCCAGTACTTC.

The chain couples TRBV18 to TRBJ2-1; TRBD2 agrees at 7 bases. Germline loops: CDR1 KGHSH, CDR2 LQKENI. The junction had 8 bases not matched to a gene; V was cut back by 4 bases and J by 8 bases. This CDR3 is built from 14 residues. Written as DNA, the CDR3 is TGTGCCAGCTCACTGCTCGGCGGGAGCTATGAGCAGTTCTTC. It translates to CASSLLGGSYEQFF.

Only one count was recorded for this clone. V usage is TRBV11-2 and J usage is TRBJ2-7; TRBD1 agrees at 9 bases. Looked up from germline, CDR1 is SGHAT and CDR2 is FQNNGV. V shed 5 bases, J shed 3 bases, and the junction held 8 bases outside the gene matches. There are 15 residues in the CDR3. Written as DNA, the CDR3 is TGTGCCAGCAGCCTCTACCGGGACAGGGACTACGAGCAGTACTTC. Translation gives CASSLYRDRDYEQYF.

About this clone: One end of the junction is discordant with germline, which a read error may explain. Other DNA sequences from this sample encode an identical CDR3 as well. This chain uses TRBV7-2 with TRBJ1-5; TRBD1 agrees at 7 bases. The CDR3 is 15 residues long. The germline V gene encodes CDR1 SGHTA and CDR2 FQGNSA. The CDR3 nucleotides read TGTGCTAGCAGCTTAGCACAGGGGTGGAATCAGCCCCAGCATTTT. Encoded protein: CASSLAQGWNQPQHF.

This rearrangement joins TRBV29-1 to TRBJ1-2, with D possibly matching TRBD1 (5 bases). CDR1 SQVTM and CDR2 ANQGSEA come from the germline V gene. The CDR3 loop spans 13 amino acids. Trimming left V 1 base short and J 7 bases short, with 13 bases between. CDR3 in amino acids: CSVEATGDRGYTF. The CDR3 DNA follows: TGCAGCGTTGAAGCCACGGGGGACCGTGGCTACACCTTC.

This clone has only one observation. The chain joins TRBV7-9 to TRBJ2-5, with D perhaps TRBD2 (6 bases). Germline-derived CDR1 and CDR2 are SEHNR and FQNEAQ (reference sequence). Trimming left V 2 bases short and J 5 bases short, with 12 bases between. This CDR3 region has 14 residues. The CDR3 region is CASSLTEGLETQYF. The CDR3 DNA follows: TGTGCCAGCAGCTTAACGGAGGGGTTGGAGACCCAGTACTTC.

The rearrangement joins TRBV7-2 to TRBJ1-1, with no clear D. Between the trimmed V and J ends, which lost 5 bases and 0 bases, there was a span of 7 bases. The CDR3 has 13 amino acids. Germline V gene data show CDR1 as SGHTA and CDR2 as FQGNSA. CDR3: CASSAGVNTEAFF. The CDR3 DNA reads TGTGCCAGCAGCGCCGGGGTGAACACTGAAGCTTTCTTT.

The J gene is TRBJ2-2, the V gene TRBV28; weak D call: TRBD1 (6 bases). Trimming shortened V by 4 bases and J by 7 bases, and 10 bases separated the two germline ends. The germline V gene encodes CDR1 MDHEN and CDR2 SYDVKM. The CDR3 is 13 amino acids. CDR3 DNA sequence: TGTGCCAGCAGTTACAGGGTTGACGGGGAGCTGTTTTTT. Its protein product is CASSYRVDGELFF.

This chain connects TRBV12-5 to TRBJ2-4; 7 nucleotides line up with TRBD2. This CDR3 is built from 13 residues. Germline V lookup: CDR1 LGHNT, CDR2 FRNRAP. The junction had 3 bases not matched to a gene; V was cut back by 7 bases and J by 3 bases. The CDR3, as DNA: TGTGCTAGTGCCACTAGCGTCAAAAACATTCAGTACTTC. This sequence encodes CASATSVKNIQYF.